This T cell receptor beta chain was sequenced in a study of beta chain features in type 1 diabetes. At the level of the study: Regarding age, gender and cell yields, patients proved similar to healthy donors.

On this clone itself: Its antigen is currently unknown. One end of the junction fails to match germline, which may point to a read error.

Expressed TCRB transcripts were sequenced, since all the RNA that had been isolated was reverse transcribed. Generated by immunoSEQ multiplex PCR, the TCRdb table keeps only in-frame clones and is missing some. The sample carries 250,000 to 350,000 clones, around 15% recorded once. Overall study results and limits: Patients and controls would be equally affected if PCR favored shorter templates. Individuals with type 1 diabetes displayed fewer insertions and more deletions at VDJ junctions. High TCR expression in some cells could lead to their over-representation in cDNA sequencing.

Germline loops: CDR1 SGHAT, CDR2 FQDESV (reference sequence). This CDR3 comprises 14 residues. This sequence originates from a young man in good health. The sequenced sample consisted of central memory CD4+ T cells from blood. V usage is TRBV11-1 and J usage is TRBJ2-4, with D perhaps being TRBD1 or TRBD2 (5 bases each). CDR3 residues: CAGSFREGRSIQYF. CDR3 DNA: TGTGCCGGCAGCTTCAGAGAGGGACGAAGCATTCAGTACTTC.